Below, one T cell receptor beta chain is given with its context. Its specificity is unknown. Trimming took 6 bases from V and 5 from J, leaving 17 bases between them. The CDR3 contains 16 residues. Germline values: CDR1 SEHNR, CDR2 FQNEAQ (reference sequence). The data stem from a study of T cell repertoires in cytomegalovirus infection. MiXCR, run by TCRdb on the reads, gives a single entry per CDR3 protein. Among a few hundred thousand distinct CDR3 sequences listed, approximately 46% were seen once. The chain recombines TRBV7-9 with TRBJ1-6; a possible D gene is TRBD1 (6 bases). The sequence derives from a human donor in good health (CMV status not recorded). Some clones in this sample may be carry-over from other donors' samples. The specimen was cultured PBMCs, collected from culture after CMV antigen stimulation. The DNA for the CDR3 is TGTGCCAGCAGGCGTCCCGGGACACTCAATAATTCACCCCTCCACTTT. Amino acids: CASRRPGTLNNSPLHF.